The rows below give T cell receptor beta chains drawn from one sample of a study of identical twins. Each CDR3 protein is one row after TCRdb ran MiXCR on the 5' RACE reads. The table includes around 1.7 million distinct CDR3 sequences, under 35% detected once. The sample was cord blood. Receptors originate from a newborn girl in good health. The CDR3 runs from the conserved cysteine through the conserved F or W. D genes are given only for firm matches. Clone size is shown for a subset of rows, as once, few, many or a class of expanded clone.

clone_size j_call cdr3_length d_call v_call cdr3_nt cdr3_aa
few TRBJ2-7 14 TRBD2 TRBV20-1 TGCAGTGCCCCTCAAGAACTAGCGACCTACGAGCAGTACTTC CSAPQELATYEQYF
many TRBJ2-1 12 NA TRBV3-1 TGTGCCAGCAGCCCTCGATACAATGAGCAGTTCTTC CASSPRYNEQFF
few TRBJ1-1 16 TRBD1 TRBV4-1 TGCGCCAGCAGCCAGGTCCAGGGGGTAAAGAACACTGAAGCTTTCTTT CASSQVQGVKNTEAFF
NA TRBJ2-7 18 TRBD1 TRBV4-2 TGTGCCAGCGGCCAAGATGGTTTTGGACAGGGAAAATACTACGAGCAGTACTTC CASGQDGFGQGKYYEQYF
NA TRBJ2-5 13 NA TRBV29-1 TGCAGCGTTGAGCTAGCCCCTGGGGGGACCCAGTACTTC CSVELAPGGTQYF
NA TRBJ2-7 13 TRBD2 TRBV20-1 TGCAGTGCTAGTAAAAGCGGGAGTTACGGGCAGTACTTC CSASKSGSYGQYF
NA TRBJ2-1 13 NA TRBV11-3 TGTGCCAGCTCCCCCCGACAGTCCAATGAGCAGTCCTTC CASSPRQSNEQSF
NA TRBJ2-1 15 NA TRBV6-5 TGTGCCAGCACCCTGGGCCAAAGCTCCTACAATGAGCAGTTCTTC CASTLGQSSYNEQFF
NA TRBJ2-5 15 TRBD2 TRBV5-1 TGCGCCAGCAGCTTGGACACTAGCGGCCAAGAGACCCAGTACTTC CASSLDTSGQETQYF
few TRBJ1-2 16 NA TRBV2 TGTGCCAGCACTCAAATCCACGGTGGGGGTAGCTATGGCTACACCTTC CASTQIHGGGSYGYTF
NA TRBJ2-5 14 TRBD2 TRBV20-1 TGCAGTGCTGGGCTAGCGGGAGTTGGCAAGACCCAGTACTTC CSAGLAGVGKTQYF
NA TRBJ2-1 11 NA TRBV28 TGTGCCAGCAGTTTATTAATCGGGCAGTTCTTC CASSLLIGQFF
once TRBJ1-1 14 NA TRBV18 TGTGCCAGCTCCATCATTGGGGAGAACACTGAAGCTTTCTTT CASSIIGENTEAFF
NA TRBJ1-5 13 NA TRBV20-1 TGCAGTGCCCTCGCGGGGAGCAATCAGCCCCAGCATTTT CSALAGSNQPQHF
NA TRBJ1-4 15 NA TRBV4-2 TGTGCCAGCAGCACAACAGGGTCAACTAATGAAAAACTGTTTTTT CASSTTGSTNEKLFF
NA TRBJ2-1 16 NA TRBV6-1 TGTGCCAGCAGGCCCACTCCCAGTAGCGCCTCCAATGAGCAGTTCTTC CASRPTPSSASNEQFF
few TRBJ2-1 17 NA TRBV7-2 TGTGCCAGCAGCTTAGGGCGAGGGCGGGGGCACTACAATGAGCAGTTCTTC CASSLGRGRGHYNEQFF
many TRBJ2-2 14 NA TRBV5-1 TGTGCCAGCAGTTTGAGGGGGGACACCGGGGAGCTGTTTTTT CASSLRGDTGELFF
few TRBJ1-2 14 NA TRBV12-3/TRBV12-4 TGTGCCAGCAGCCGGGCCTCAGGAGACTATGGCTACACCTTC CASSRASGDYGYTF
few TRBJ2-7 15 TRBD1 TRBV4-2 TGTGCCAGCAGCCCAGCGACAGGGGGCTTTTACGAGCAGTACTTC CASSPATGGFYEQYF
NA TRBJ2-7 14 NA TRBV7-6 TGTGCCAGCAGCTTAGGACCGACCCGCGTCGAGCAGTACTTC CASSLGPTRVEQYF
NA TRBJ2-4 14 NA TRBV7-2 TGTGCCAGCAGCCCGAACCTACTAAGGGGGGAGCAGTACTTC CASSPNLLRGEQYF
NA TRBJ2-7 17 TRBD2 TRBV7-2 TGTGCCAGCAGCTTAGGGAGCGGGGGGCGGGGTTCCTACGAGCAGTACTTC CASSLGSGGRGSYEQYF
NA TRBJ2-1 14 NA TRBV5-1 TGCGCCAGCAGCAGGGGAGAGCCTTACAATGAGCAGTTCTTC CASSRGEPYNEQFF
NA TRBJ1-3 18 TRBD1 TRBV28 TGTGCCAGCAGTTTACTCGGGACAGGGGGACTCTCTGGAAACACCATATATTTT CASSLLGTGGLSGNTIYF
NA TRBJ2-2 16 TRBD2 TRBV5-1 TGCGCCAGCAGCCAAACTAGCGGAACTAACACCGGGGAGCTGTTTTTT CASSQTSGTNTGELFF
few TRBJ1-5 13 NA TRBV2 TGTGCCAGGTCATGGGGCTTGGGTCAGCCCCAGCATTTT CARSWGLGQPQHF
NA TRBJ1-1 16 TRBD1 TRBV28 TGTACAAGCAGTTCCGCCGGGACAGGGACGCGGACTGAAGCTTTCTTT CTSSSAGTGTRTEAFF
NA TRBJ1-6 20 NA TRBV7-6 TGTGCCAGCAGCCCACTCCCGATCGCCACAGGGTTCCCCTATAATTCACCCCCCCACTTT CASSPLPIATGFPYNSPPHF
NA TRBJ1-2 13 NA TRBV20-1 TGCAGTGCTAGTGAGCCAGGGAAGGATGGCTACACCTTC CSASEPGKDGYTF
few TRBJ2-1 14 NA TRBV3-1 TGTGCCAGCAGCCAAGATGGGGGGCGCAATGAGCAGTTCTTC CASSQDGGRNEQFF
few TRBJ2-1 15 NA TRBV7-2 TGTGCCAGCAGCTTACCCCGGACTGGACACAATGAGCAGTTCTTC CASSLPRTGHNEQFF
NA TRBJ2-3 14 NA TRBV3-1 TGTGCCAGCAGCCCTACTAGGATCACAGATACGCAGTATTTT CASSPTRITDTQYF
few TRBJ1-6 13 NA TRBV7-9 TGTGCCAGCAGCTTAGATCCGGGTTCACCCCTCCACTTT CASSLDPGSPLHF
many TRBJ1-2 13 NA TRBV29-1 TGCAGCGTTGAAGACCCGAAGGGGGGCGGCTACACCTTC CSVEDPKGGGYTF
NA TRBJ2-7 13 NA TRBV6-5 TGTGCCAGCAGTTACAGGGGAAACTACGAGCAGTACTTC CASSYRGNYEQYF